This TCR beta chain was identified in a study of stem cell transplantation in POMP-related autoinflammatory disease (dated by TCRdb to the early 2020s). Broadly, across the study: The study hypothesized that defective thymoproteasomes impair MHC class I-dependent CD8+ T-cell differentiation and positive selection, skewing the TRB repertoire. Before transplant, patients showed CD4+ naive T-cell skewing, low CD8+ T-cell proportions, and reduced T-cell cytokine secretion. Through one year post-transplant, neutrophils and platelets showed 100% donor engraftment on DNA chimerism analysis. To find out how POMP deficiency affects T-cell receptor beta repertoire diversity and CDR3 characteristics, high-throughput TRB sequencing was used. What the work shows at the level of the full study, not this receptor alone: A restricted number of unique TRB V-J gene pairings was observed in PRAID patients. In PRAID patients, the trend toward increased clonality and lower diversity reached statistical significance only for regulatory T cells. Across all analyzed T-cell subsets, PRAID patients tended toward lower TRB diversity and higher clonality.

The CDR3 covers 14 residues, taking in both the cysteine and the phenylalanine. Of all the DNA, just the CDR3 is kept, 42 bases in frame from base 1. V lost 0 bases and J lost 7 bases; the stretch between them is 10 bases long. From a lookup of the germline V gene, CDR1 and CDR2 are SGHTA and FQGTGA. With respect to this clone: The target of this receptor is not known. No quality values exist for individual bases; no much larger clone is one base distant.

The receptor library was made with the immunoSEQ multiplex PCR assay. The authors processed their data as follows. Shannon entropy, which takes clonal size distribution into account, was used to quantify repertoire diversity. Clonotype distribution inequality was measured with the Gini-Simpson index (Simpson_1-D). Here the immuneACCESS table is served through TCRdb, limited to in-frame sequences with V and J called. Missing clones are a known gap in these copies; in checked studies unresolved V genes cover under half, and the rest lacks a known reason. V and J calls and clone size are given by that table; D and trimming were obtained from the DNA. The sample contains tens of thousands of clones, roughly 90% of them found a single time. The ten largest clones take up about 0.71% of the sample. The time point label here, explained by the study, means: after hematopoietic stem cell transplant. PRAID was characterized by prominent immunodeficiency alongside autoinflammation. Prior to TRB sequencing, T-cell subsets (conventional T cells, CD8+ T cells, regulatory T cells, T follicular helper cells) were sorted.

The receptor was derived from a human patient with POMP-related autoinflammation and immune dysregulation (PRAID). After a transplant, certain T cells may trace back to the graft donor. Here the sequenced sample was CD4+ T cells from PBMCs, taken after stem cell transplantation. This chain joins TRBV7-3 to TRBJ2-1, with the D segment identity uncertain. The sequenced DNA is TGTGCCAGCAGCTTAACGAGTGACCAGAATGAGCAGTTCTTC. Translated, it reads CASSLTSDQNEQFF. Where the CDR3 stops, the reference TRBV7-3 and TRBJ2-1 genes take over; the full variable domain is GAGVSQTPSNKVTEKGKYVELRCDPISGHTALYWYRQSLGQGPEFLIYFQGTGAADDSGLPNDRFFAVRPEGSVSTLKIQRTERGDSAVYLCASSLTSDQNEQFFGPGTRLTVL.